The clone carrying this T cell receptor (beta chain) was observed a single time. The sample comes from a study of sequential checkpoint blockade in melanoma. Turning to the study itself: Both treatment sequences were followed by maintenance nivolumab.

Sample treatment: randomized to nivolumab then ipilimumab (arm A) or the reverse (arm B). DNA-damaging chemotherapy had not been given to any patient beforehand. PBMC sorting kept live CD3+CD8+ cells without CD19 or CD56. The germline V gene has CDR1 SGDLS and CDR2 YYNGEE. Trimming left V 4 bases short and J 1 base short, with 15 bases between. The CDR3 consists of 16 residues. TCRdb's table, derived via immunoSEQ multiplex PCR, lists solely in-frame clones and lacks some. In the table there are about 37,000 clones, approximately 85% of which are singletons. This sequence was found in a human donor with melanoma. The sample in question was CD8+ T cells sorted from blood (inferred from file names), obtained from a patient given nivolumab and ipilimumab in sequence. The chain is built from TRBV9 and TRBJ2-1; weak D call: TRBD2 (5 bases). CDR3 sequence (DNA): TGTGCCAGCAGCCCCCCTGGAGCGGCTTCCTACAATGAGCAGTTCTTC. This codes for CASSPPGAASYNEQFF.